This TCR beta chain comes out of a study of control samples from healthy donors and cancer patients. This clone was counted a single time. Produced via immunoSEQ multiplex PCR; TCRdb's table is partial and in-frame only. The sample yields about 410,000 clones, about nine tenths seen once. The CDR3 is 14 amino acids. V shed 6 bases, J shed 1 base, and the junction held 5 bases outside the gene matches. CDR1 and CDR2 from the germline V gene are SNHLY and FYNNEI. Sequencing used PBMCs. J is TRBJ2-7 and V is TRBV2; 8 bases agree with TRBD2. This clonotype was obtained from a man aged 40-50 years with head and neck cancer. In DNA, the CDR3 is TGTGCCAGCAGATTTGAGCGGGAGTCCTACGAGCAGTACTTC. Its translation: CASRFERESYEQYF.